The TCR beta chain described here comes from a study of blood T cells in healthy people across ages. The study's findings and limits: Naive and antigen-experienced cells were not separated, limiting conclusive comparison.

Samples had at least 7 million PBMCs isolated from them. PCR was performed a second time for about 6 to 12 cycles using a sample-barcoded 5' primer and a J-beta primer mix. A single record per CDR3 protein comes from TCRdb applying MiXCR to the 5' RACE reads. The sample lists hundreds of thousands of distinct CDR3 sequences, roughly 30% seen once, with over 15% in the top ten. As for this clonotype: What it binds is unknown. The DNA is omitted, as the CDR3 cannot be located on it reliably, and the CDR3 follows TCRdb's listing.

This clonotype was sampled from a woman older than 75 in good health. Input material: blood.

The CDR3 protein is CASSFYPPGGQGYGCTF. The chain couples TRBV21-1 to TRBJ1-2. TRBV21-1 is annotated as a pseudogene. The CDR3 sequence runs 17 residues, both termini included.